This TCR beta chain comes out of a study of T-cell reconstitution after alpha-beta-depleted transplantation in children listed by TCRdb under 2016. Describing the broader study: The study quantitatively tracked T-cell immune reconstitution after TCRalphabeta/CD19-depleted allogeneic hematopoietic cell transplantation in children using TCR repertoire profiling.

The library was built by means of PCR. Sequencing was carried out with an Illumina HiSeq 2500. To normalize quantification of the TCRbeta repertoire, the TCR libraries were built with molecular barcoding that relied on unique molecular identifiers. The public reads were quality trimmed at Q25 with fastp and then assembled into clones with MiXCR by TCRdb, keeping productive beta chains. For every CDR3 protein sequence, its rows merge into one entry that carries the most common genes and DNA. Within this sample are some 340,000 distinct CDR3 sequences, with 10% of them counted one time only. 2% to 3% of the sample belongs to the ten largest clones. Spanning cysteine to phenylalanine, the CDR3 consists of 12 amino acids. Only CDR3 DNA is held: 36 bases, read in frame from base 1. Deletion took 4 bases off V and 1 base off J, with a span of 6 bases between the germline ends. Via the germline V gene, CDR1 is SGDLS and CDR2 YYNGEE.

This clonotype was observed many times. The antigen this receptor binds is unknown. Base quality data are lacking; no much larger clone is found one base away. The source of this sequence is a human donor who donated a stem cell graft to a child with acute lymphoblastic leukemia. Here the chain combines TRBV9 and TRBJ2-7, with an unclear D gene assignment. The material was PBMCs from the stem cell graft donor, obtained from the stem cell graft. The DNA reads TGTGCCAGCAGCCCCAATTCCTACGAGCAGTACTTC. This is translated as CASSPNSYEQYF.